The clone carrying this T cell receptor (beta chain) is termed medium-sized. The data are from a study of T cell changes during pregnancy in multiple sclerosis. The table came from immunoSEQ multiplex PCR; TCRdb's copy has only in-frame clones and leaves some out. The table includes around 40,000 clones, roughly 91% detected once. With 2 bases removed from V and 5 bases from J, the gap between germline ends came to 12 bases. The germline V gene encodes CDR1 SGHAT and CDR2 FQNNGV. This CDR3 spans 14 amino acids. The chain carries TRBV11-2 and TRBJ1-1; D perhaps matches TRBD1 (5 bases). The sequencing used CD8+ T cells from peripheral blood mononuclear cells, collected in the second trimester of pregnancy. The receptor's source is a female donor with multiple sclerosis, enrolled in a pregnancy study. The CDR3 region is CASSLLGLETEAFF. For the CDR3, the DNA is TGTGCCAGCAGCTTATTGGGGCTGGAGACTGAAGCTTTCTTT.